This T cell receptor (beta chain) was documented in a study of T cells in Graves' hyperthyroidism and ophthalmopathy. General study results and limits: For ophthalmopathy, model prediction preceded onset by a median roughly 6.5 months.

The germline gives CDR1 LNHNV, CDR2 YYDKDF (reference sequence). CDR3 length equals 16 residues. V was trimmed by 3 bases and J by 4 bases, leaving 15 bases between them. Diagnosis relied on clinical symptoms, serum thyroxine and TRAb, thyroid ultrasound and orbital computed tomography. The PBMCs had their origin in approximately 10 ml of fresh peripheral blood. About this clonotype: The antigen is unknown.

Template material for amplifying TCR beta CDR3 regions consisted of RNA transcripts. An initial round of RT-PCR targeting the TCR CDR3 relied on the HTBI primer set. TCRdb independently ran MiXCR on the multiplex PCR reads; one entry per CDR3 protein. The table lists approximately 510,000 distinct CDR3 sequences, about 20% of them singletons. The sample was blood. The chain employs TRBV15 and TRBJ2-2; D possibly corresponds to TRBD1 (6 bases). The receptor comes from a man aged 18-30 years with Graves' hyperthyroidism. The CDR3 DNA sequence: TGTGCCACCAGCAGGAGAGGGGGACCTACCACCGGGGAGCTGTTTTTT. This codes for CATSRRGGPTTGELFF.